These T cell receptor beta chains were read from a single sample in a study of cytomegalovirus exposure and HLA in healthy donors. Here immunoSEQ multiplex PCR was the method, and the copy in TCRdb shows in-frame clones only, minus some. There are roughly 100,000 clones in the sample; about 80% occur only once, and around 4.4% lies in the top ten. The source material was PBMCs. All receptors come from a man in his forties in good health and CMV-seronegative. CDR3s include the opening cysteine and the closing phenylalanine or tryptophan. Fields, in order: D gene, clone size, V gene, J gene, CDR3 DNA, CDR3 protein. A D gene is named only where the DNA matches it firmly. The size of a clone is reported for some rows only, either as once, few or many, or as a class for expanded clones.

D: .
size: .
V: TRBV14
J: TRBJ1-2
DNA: TGTGCCAGCAGCCAGATAGGGCAGGGTGAACGCGGCTACACCTTC
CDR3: CASSQIGQGERGYTF

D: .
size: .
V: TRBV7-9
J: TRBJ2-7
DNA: TGTTCCAGCAGGGGACACAAGTCCTACGAGCAGTACTTC
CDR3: CSSRGHKSYEQYF

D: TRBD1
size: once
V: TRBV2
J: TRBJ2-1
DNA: TGTGCCAGCAGCAAGACGGGACAGCCAAACAATGAGCAGTTCTTC
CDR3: CASSKTGQPNNEQFF

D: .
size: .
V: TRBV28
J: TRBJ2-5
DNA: TGTGCCAGCAGTAGGGGTGTGGAAGAGACCCAGTACTTC
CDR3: CASSRGVEETQYF

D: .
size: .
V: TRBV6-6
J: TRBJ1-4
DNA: TGTGCCAGCAGTTACTCAGGGGTGAAAAATGAAAAACTGTTTTTT
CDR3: CASSYSGVKNEKLFF

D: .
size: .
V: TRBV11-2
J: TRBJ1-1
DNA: TGTGCCAGCAGCTTAGACGGGTCAAGATTGACTTTCTTT
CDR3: CASSLDGSRLTFF

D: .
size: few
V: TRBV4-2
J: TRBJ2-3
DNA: TGTGCCAGCAGCCCGGCGCGGGGTGGGGGCACAGATACGCAGTATTTT
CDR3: CASSPARGGGTDTQYF

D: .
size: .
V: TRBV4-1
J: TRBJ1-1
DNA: TGCGCCAGCAGCCCTACTACGAAGGGGACTGAAGCTTTCTTT
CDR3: CASSPTTKGTEAFF

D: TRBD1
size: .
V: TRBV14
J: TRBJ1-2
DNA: TGTGCCAGCAGTGGACAGGGGGCATCGTATGGCTACACCTTC
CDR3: CASSGQGASYGYTF

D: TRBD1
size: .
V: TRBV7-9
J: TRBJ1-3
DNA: TGTGCCAGCAGCCCCGGGACAGGGGGCCTTGCAAGAAACACCATATATTTT
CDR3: CASSPGTGGLARNTIYF

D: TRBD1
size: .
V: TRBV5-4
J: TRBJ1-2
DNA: TGTGCCAGCAGCTCCCGGGACAGGGCAATTTACTATGGCTACACCTTC
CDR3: CASSSRDRAIYYGYTF

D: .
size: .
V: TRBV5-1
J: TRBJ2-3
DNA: TGCGCCAGCAGCTTGGACAGGGCTAACACAGATACGCAGTATTTT
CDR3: CASSLDRANTDTQYF

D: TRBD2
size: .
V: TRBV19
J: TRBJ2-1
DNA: TGTGCCAGTAGTATCCCGGGACGGGAGGATTATAGCTCCTACAATGAGCAGTTCTTC
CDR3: CASSIPGREDYSSYNEQFF

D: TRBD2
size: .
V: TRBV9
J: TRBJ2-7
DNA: TGTGCCAGCAGCGTAGGGACTAGCAGAACCTACGAGCAGTACTTC
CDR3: CASSVGTSRTYEQYF

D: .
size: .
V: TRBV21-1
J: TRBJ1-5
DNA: TGTGCCAGCAGCAAAGACCCCTGCGGCAGGGTGAAGAGTAACAATCAGCCCCAGCATTTT
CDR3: CASSKDPCGRVKSNNQPQHF

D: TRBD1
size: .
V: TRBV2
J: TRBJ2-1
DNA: TGTGCCAGCAGTCCTAGACTATCTGGACAGGCAGGTTCCTCCTACAATGAGCAGTTCTTC
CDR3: CASSPRLSGQAGSSYNEQFF

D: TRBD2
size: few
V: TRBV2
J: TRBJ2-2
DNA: TGTGCCAGCAGTGTTCGGAGCGGGGGGGCGGGGGAGCTGTTTTTT
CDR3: CASSVRSGGAGELFF

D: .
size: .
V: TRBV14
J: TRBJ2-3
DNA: TGTGCCAGCAGCCATAACAGAGATACGCAGTATTTT
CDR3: CASSHNRDTQYF

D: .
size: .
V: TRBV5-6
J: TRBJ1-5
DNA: TGTGCCAGCAGCGTGGATCGGGGTAATCAGCCCCAGCATTTT
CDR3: CASSVDRGNQPQHF

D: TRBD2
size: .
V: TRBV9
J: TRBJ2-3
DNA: TGTGCCAGCAACCCTAGCGGAAGCACAGATACGCAGTATTTT
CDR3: CASNPSGSTDTQYF

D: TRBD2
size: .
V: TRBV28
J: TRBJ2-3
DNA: TGTGCCAGCAGCCCCGGGGGGGCAGATACGCAGTATTTT
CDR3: CASSPGGADTQYF

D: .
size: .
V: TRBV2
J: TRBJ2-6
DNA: TGTGCCAGCAGCTGGAGCGGGGCCAACGTCCTGACTTTC
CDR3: CASSWSGANVLTF

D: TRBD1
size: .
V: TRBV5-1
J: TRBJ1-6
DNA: TGCGCCAGCAGCACCGGGACAGTGACTTCACCCCTCCACTTT
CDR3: CASSTGTVTSPLHF

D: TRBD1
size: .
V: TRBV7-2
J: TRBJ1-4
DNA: TGTGCCAGCTCGTCCTCGGGACAGCGAGAAAAACTGTTTTTT
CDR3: CASSSSGQREKLFF

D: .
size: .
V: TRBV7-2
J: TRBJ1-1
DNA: TGTGCCAGCAGCTCAGGAAGGGGGACCACTGAAGCTTTCTTT
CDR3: CASSSGRGTTEAFF

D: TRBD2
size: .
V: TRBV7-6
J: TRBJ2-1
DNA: TGTGCCAGCACCCCGCTGGGACTAGCCTACAATGAGCAGTTCTTC
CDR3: CASTPLGLAYNEQFF

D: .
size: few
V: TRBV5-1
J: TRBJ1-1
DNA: TGCGCCAGCAGCTGGGGGCTTATGAACACTGAAGCTTTCTTT
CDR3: CASSWGLMNTEAFF

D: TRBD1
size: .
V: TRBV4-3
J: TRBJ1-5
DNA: TGCGCCAGCAGCCAAGATATAGGGGGCGCGCAGCCCCAGCATTTT
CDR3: CASSQDIGGAQPQHF

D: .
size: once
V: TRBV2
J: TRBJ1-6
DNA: TGTGCCAGCAGCTTCGACAGCTTTAATTCCCCCCTCCACTTT
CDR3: CASSFDSFNSPLHF

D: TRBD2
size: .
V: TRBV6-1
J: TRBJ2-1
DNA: TGTGCCAGCAGTGAAAAGTATATGCTAGCGGGGGCCTACAATGAGCAGTTCTTC
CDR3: CASSEKYMLAGAYNEQFF

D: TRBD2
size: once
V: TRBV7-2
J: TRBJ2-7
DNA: TGTGCCAGCAGCTTAGAGAGCGGGACCTCCGAGCAGTACTTC
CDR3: CASSLESGTSEQYF

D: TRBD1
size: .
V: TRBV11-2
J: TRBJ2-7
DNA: TGTGCCAGCAGCGTTCGGGACAGTTCCTACGAGCAGTACTTC
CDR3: CASSVRDSSYEQYF

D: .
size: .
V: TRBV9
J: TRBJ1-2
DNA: TGTGCCAGCAGCACCACCCCGGGGGGGGGACCTGTATATGGCTACACCTTC
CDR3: CASSTTPGGGPVYGYTF

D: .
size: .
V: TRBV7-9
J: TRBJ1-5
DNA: TGTTCCAGCAGCTTAGTAGGGGCCCATAGCAATCAGCCCCAGCATTTT
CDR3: CSSSLVGAHSNQPQHF

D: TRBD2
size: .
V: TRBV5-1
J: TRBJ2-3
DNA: TGCGCCAGCGCCAGGGGCGGGGGGGCCTGGGATACGCAGTATTTT
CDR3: CASARGGGAWDTQYF

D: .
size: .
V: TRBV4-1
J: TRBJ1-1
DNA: TGCGCCAGCAGCCTCCACTCCATGAACACTGAAGCTTTCTTT
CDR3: CASSLHSMNTEAFF

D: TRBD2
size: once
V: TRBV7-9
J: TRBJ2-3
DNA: TGTTCCAGCAGCGCCGGGGGGGGCACAGATACGCAGTATTTT
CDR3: CSSSAGGGTDTQYF

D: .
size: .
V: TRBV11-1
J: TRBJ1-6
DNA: TGTGCCAGCAGCTATCGGAGCAGCAGCTCCTATAATTCACCCCTCCACTTT
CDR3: CASSYRSSSSYNSPLHF

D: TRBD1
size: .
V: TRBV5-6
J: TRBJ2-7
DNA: TGTGCCAGCAGCGTGCCGACCCAGGGGGTACCCGAGCAGTACTTC
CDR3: CASSVPTQGVPEQYF

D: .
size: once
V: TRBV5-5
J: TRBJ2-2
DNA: TGTGCCAGCAGCCAGAACACCGGGGAGCTGTTTTTT
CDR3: CASSQNTGELFF

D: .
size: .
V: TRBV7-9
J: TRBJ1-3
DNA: TGTGCCAGCACCCAAGACAGAAACCCTGGAAACACCATATATTTT
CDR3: CASTQDRNPGNTIYF

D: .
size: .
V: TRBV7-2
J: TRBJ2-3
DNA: TGTGCCAGCAGCTTAGAAGGGGGCACAGATACGCAGTATTTT
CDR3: CASSLEGGTDTQYF

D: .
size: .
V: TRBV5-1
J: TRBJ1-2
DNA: TGCGCCAGCAGCTTGGACAGCCAAATTAACTATGGCTACACCTTC
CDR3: CASSLDSQINYGYTF

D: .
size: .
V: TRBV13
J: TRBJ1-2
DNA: TGTGCCAGCAGCCCCCGGGGGGCATTGTTGGGCTACACCTTC
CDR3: CASSPRGALLGYTF

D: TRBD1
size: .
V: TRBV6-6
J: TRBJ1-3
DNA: TGTGCCAGCAGGCAGGACAGGACAATTGGAAACACCATATATTTT
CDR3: CASRQDRTIGNTIYF

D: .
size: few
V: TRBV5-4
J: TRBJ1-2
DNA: TGTGCCAGCAGCCTAGACGGAGATCCCTATGGCTACACCTTC
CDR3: CASSLDGDPYGYTF

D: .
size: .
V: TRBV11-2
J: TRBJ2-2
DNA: TGTGCCAGCAGCATATCGGAGAGCGGGGAGCTGTTTTTT
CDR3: CASSISESGELFF

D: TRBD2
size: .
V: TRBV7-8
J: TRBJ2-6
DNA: TGTGCCAGCAGCGAACTAGCGGGGGCTTATGGGGCCAACGTCCTGACTTTC
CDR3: CASSELAGAYGANVLTF

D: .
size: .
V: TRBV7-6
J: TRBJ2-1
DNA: TGTGCCAGCAGCCAACTTGACCTAGGTGAGCAGTTCTTC
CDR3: CASSQLDLGEQFF

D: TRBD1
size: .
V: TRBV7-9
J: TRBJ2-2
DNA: TGTGCCAGCAGCTCTGGACAGGGCCTCACCGGGGAGCTGTTTTTT
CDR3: CASSSGQGLTGELFF

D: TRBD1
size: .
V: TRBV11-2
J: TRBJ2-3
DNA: TGTGCCAGCAGCACCGACAGGGGGCCAGATACGCAGTATTTT
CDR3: CASSTDRGPDTQYF

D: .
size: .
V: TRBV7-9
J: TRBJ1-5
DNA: TGTTCCAGCAGCTCCACAGGGAGTTACCAGCCCCAGCATTTT
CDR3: CSSSSTGSYQPQHF

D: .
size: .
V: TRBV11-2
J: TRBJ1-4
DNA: TGTGCCAGCAGCTTAGAGCCGGGGGGCCGGGAAAAACTGTTTTTT
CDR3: CASSLEPGGREKLFF

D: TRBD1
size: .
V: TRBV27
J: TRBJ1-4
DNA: TGTGCCAGCGGAAGACAGGGGGCGATTAATGAAAAACTGTTTTTT
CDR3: CASGRQGAINEKLFF

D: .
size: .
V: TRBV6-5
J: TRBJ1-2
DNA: TGTGCCAGCAGAAGCACAGGGATGAGGGGCTACACCTTC
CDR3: CASRSTGMRGYTF

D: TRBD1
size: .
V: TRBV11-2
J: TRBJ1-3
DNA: TGTGCCAGCAGCCCGTGGGACAGGGTGACATCTGGAAACACCATATATTTT
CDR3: CASSPWDRVTSGNTIYF

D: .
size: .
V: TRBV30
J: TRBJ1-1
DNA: TGTGCCTGGAGTGTACCGAGGGGGGGATCGAACACTGAAGCTTTCTTT
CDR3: CAWSVPRGGSNTEAFF

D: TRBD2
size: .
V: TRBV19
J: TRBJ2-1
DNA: TGTGCCAGTAGGGCTAGCGGGGGGGCCTATGAGCAGTTCTTC
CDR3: CASRASGGAYEQFF

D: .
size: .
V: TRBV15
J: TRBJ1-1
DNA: TGTGCCACCAGCAGAGATGACGAGGCACACACTGAAGCTTTCTTT
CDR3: CATSRDDEAHTEAFF